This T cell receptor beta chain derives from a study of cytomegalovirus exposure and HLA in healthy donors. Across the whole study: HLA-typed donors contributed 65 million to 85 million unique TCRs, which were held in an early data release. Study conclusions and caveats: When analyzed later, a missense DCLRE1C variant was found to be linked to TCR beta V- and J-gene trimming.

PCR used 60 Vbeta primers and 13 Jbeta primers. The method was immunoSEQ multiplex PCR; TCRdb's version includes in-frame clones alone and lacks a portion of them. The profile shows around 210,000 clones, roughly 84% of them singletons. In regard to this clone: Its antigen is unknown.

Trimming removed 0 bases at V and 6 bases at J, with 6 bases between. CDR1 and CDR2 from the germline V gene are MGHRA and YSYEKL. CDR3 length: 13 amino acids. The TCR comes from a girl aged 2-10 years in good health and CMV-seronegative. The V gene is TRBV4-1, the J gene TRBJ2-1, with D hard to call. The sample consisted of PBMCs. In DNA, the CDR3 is TGCGCCAGCAGCCAAGATCACGGCAATGAGCAGTTCTTC. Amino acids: CASSQDHGNEQFF.